A selection of T cell receptor beta chains follows, all from one sample in a study of cytomegalovirus exposure and HLA in healthy donors. Only in-frame clones appear in the TCRdb table, and some are missing; sequencing was by immunoSEQ multiplex PCR. The data show about 94,000 clones, around 69% seen once. Sequenced sample: PBMCs. These receptors all come from a young man in good health and CMV-seronegative. CDR3s include the opening cysteine and the closing phenylalanine or tryptophan.

TRBV6-5	CASSGQGIQPQHF
TRBV5-1	CASSLEGQGHEKLFF
TRBV27	CASSFYPPGTSTYNEQFF
TRBV9	CASSAGVGQPQHF
TRBV28	CASRPGLAGHEQYF
TRBV18	CASKNYREGDEQYF
TRBV7-2	CASSLAGGARYATQYF
TRBV5-4	CASSFRTGSEDYGYTF
TRBV5-4	CASSLRDFRDTQYF
TRBV28	CASSIGGSYEQYF
TRBV7-3	CASSLIPSTDTQYF
TRBV5-1	CASSAGGPQETQYF
TRBV5-1	CASSLATGTGNTIYF
TRBV5-8	CASSLGPLAGKLFF
TRBV21-1	CASSKEWDSPYYGYTF
TRBV18	CASSRTGDQPQHF
TRBV9	CASSPRDSNIGNEQFF
TRBV2	CASSEQGGANVLTF
TRBV9	CASTRDGELFF
TRBV5-1	CASSLGTSGVSDEQFF
TRBV10-3	CAINSQGMSGNTIYF
TRBV7-9	CASSLDRTGGAFF
TRBV11-2	CASSLGQPFEQYF
TRBV19	CASSIFGTGQNEQFF
TRBV7-9	CASSLAFRGAGGYTF